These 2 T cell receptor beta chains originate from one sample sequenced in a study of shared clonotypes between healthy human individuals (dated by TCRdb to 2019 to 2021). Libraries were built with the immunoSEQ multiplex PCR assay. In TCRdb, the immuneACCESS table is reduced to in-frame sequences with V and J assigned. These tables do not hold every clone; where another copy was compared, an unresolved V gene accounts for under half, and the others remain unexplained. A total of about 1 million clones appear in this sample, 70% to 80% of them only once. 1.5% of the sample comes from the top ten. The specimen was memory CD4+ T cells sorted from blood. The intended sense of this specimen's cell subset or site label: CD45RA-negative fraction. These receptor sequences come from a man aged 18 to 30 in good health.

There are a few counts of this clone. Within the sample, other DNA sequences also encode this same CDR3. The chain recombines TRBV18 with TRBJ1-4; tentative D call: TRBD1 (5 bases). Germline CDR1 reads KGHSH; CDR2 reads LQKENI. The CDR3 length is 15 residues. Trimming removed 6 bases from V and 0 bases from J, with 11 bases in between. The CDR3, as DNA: TGTGCCAGCTCGCCCCAGGGTGCAACTAATGAAAAACTGTTTTTT. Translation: CASSPQGATNEKLFF.

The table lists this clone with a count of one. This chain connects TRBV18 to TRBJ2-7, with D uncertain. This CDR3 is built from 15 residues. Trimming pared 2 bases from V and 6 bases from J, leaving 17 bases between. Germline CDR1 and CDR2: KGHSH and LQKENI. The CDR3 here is CASSPEPVGRREQYF. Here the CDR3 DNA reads TGTGCCAGCTCACCAGAGCCAGTCGGTCGTCGCGAGCAGTACTTC.